These 23 T cell receptor beta chains originate from one sample sequenced in a study of T cells in Graves' hyperthyroidism and ophthalmopathy. TCR beta CDR3 regions were amplified from RNA. Researchers ran a first-round RT-PCR on the TCR CDR3 using the HTBI primer set. Using its own MiXCR run on the multiplex PCR reads, TCRdb lists one record per CDR3 protein. The table lists 550,000 to 650,000 distinct CDR3 sequences, 14% of them singletons. Sequenced: blood. These receptors were obtained from a woman between 25 and 40 years old with Graves' hyperthyroidism that later progressed to Graves' ophthalmopathy.

In this sample, this clonotype turned up many times. The V call is TRBV2, the J call TRBJ2-1; 12 positions agree with TRBD2. Germline V gene lookup returns CDR1 SNHLY and CDR2 FYNNEI. There are 15 residues in the CDR3. The V segment lost 6 bases and the J segment 7 bases; nucleotides outside the gene matches: 7. CDR3 residues: CASSLAGGKANEQFF. The DNA for the CDR3 is TGTGCCAGCAGCCTAGCGGGAGGGAAAGCAAATGAGCAGTTCTTC.

This clonotype was seen only a few times. The V call is TRBV11-2, the J call TRBJ1-2; a possible D gene is TRBD1 (5 bases). CDR1 is SGHAT, CDR2 FQNNGV, per germline. The CDR3 extends over 14 amino acids. The V end was cut by 0 bases, the J end by 8 bases, with 13 bases between. Here the CDR3 reads CASSLDAGGSGYTF. CDR3 in DNA: TGTGCCAGCAGCTTAGATGCGGGGGGGAGCGGCTACACCTTC.

The rearrangement uses TRBV27 and TRBJ1-2; a possible D gene is TRBD1 (6 bases). Deletions cut 4 bases from V and 5 bases from J, with 17 bases between. This CDR3 spans 15 amino acids. Germline-derived CDR1 and CDR2 are MNHEY and SMNVEV (reference sequence). CDR3 protein: CASSSLGRGGYGYTF. The CDR3 coding sequence is TGTGCCAGCAGTTCACTGGGCAGGGGAGGTTATGGCTACACCTTC.

At least ten counts were recorded for this clonotype. V is TRBV14 and J is TRBJ1-5, with D uncertain. Germline CDR1 SGHDN, CDR2 FVKESK. This CDR3 is 14 amino acids long. Trimming removed 2 bases at V and 3 bases at J, with 8 bases between. The CDR3 is CASSQSQDNQPQHF. The CDR3 DNA reads TGTGCCAGCAGCCAATCGCAGGACAATCAGCCCCAGCATTTT.

This clonotype has at least ten counts. The V and J genes are TRBV27 and TRBJ1-2, with D maybe TRBD1 (5 bases). Trimming cost V 7 bases and J 5 bases, with 11 bases left between them. In germline, CDR1 is MNHEY, CDR2 SMNVEV (reference sequence). The CDR3 covers 12 residues. CDR3 protein: CASKGAGYGYTF. The CDR3 nucleotides are TGTGCCAGCAAAGGGGCAGGGTATGGCTACACCTTC.

This clonotype was observed many times. The chain links TRBV14 to TRBJ2-7, with D hard to call. Germline lookup yields CDR1 SGHDN and CDR2 FVKESK. V was cut by 6 bases and J by 3 bases, with 9 bases left in between. The CDR3 length is 12 residues. In DNA form, the CDR3 reads TGTGCCAGCAGTACGTTGGTCTACGAGCAGTACTTC. It is translated as CASSTLVYEQYF.

V is TRBV9 and J is TRBJ1-4; unclear D gene. The CDR3 runs to 15 residues. With 3 bases removed from V and 0 bases from J, the gap between germline ends came to 9 bases. Per germline, CDR1 SGDLS and CDR2 YYNGEE. The DNA for the CDR3 is TGTGCCAGCAGCGGTGGACGGGCAACTAATGAAAAACTGTTTTTT. Amino acid sequence: CASSGGRATNEKLFF. Full variable domain (rest looked up from reference TRBV9 and TRBJ1-4): DSGVTQTPKHLITATGQRVTLRCSPRSGDLSVYWYQQSLDQGLQFLIQYYNGEERAKGNILERFSAQQFPDLHSELNLSSLELGDSALYFCASSGGRATNEKLFFGSGTQLSVL.

This clonotype was counted at least ten times. The chain uses TRBV5-1 and TRBJ1-1; a possible D gene is TRBD1 (5 bases). This CDR3 comprises 12 residues. V was shortened by 0 bases and J by 9 bases, with 9 bases between the two germline ends. The V gene's germline CDR1 is SGHRS and CDR2 YFSETQ. This CDR3 reads CASSLGDLKAFF. The CDR3 nucleotides read TGCGCCAGCAGCTTGGGGGACCTAAAAGCTTTCTTT.

The chain links TRBV27 to TRBJ2-7; D is unresolved. The CDR3 runs to 14 residues. Germline-derived CDR1 and CDR2 are MNHEY and SMNVEV (reference sequence). Trimming took off 2 bases at V and 2 bases at J, with 10 bases between the two ends. DNA of the CDR3: TGTGCCAGCAGTTTAGAGCCGGCCACCTACGAGCAGTACTTC. Amino acid sequence: CASSLEPATYEQYF.

The chain employs TRBV27 and TRBJ2-7; possibly TRBD1 for D (6 bases). Per the germline V gene, CDR1 is MNHEY and CDR2 is SMNVEV (reference sequence). This CDR3 comprises 13 residues. Trimming left V 7 bases short and J 0 bases short, with 10 bases between. The DNA of the CDR3 is TGTGCCAGCAAGGCAGGGGTCTCCTACGAGCAGTACTTC. Amino acid sequence: CASKAGVSYEQYF.

At least ten counts were recorded for this clonotype. This sequence joins TRBV3-1 and TRBJ1-5; tentatively, D is TRBD1 (5 bases). Trimming removed 6 bases at V and 4 bases at J, with 16 bases between. The CDR3 spans 15 residues. The germline V gene has CDR1 LGHDT and CDR2 YNNKEL (reference sequence). The CDR3 DNA reads as TGTGCCAGCAGTTTAGGGCAGGGATTAAATCAGCCCCAGCATTTT. This encodes CASSLGQGLNQPQHF.

The chain joins TRBV11-3 to TRBJ1-2; weak D call: TRBD1 (5 bases). The germline V gene has CDR1 SGHNT and CDR2 YENEEA. The CDR3 length is 14 residues. Trimming took 3 bases from V and 3 from J, leaving 11 bases between them. In DNA form, the CDR3 reads TGTGCCAGCAGCTTGGGGACGGATGACTATGGCTACACCTTC. It yields the protein CASSLGTDDYGYTF.

The chain recombines TRBV28 with TRBJ2-7; D uncertain. Per the germline V gene, CDR1 is MDHEN and CDR2 is SYDVKM. The V end lost 4 bases, the J end lost 0 bases, and 13 bases lay between the germline ends. The CDR3 covers 15 residues. This chain's CDR3 is CASSSTTANSYEQYF. CDR3 in DNA: TGTGCCAGCAGTTCGACAACGGCTAACTCCTACGAGCAGTACTTC.

This clonotype was observed at least ten times. The V and J genes are TRBV27 and TRBJ1-2; tentative D call: TRBD1 (6 bases). Germline loops: CDR1 MNHEY, CDR2 SMNVEV (reference sequence). V lost 7 bases and J lost 8, with 20 bases in between. The CDR3 has 14 amino acids. CDR3 sequence (DNA): TGTGCCAGCACACAAAACAGGGAAAGAGGGGGCTACACCTTC. Translation gives CASTQNRERGGYTF.

Notes on this clonotype: This may stem from a read error, because a much larger clone lies one nucleotide away. V and J are TRBV20-1 and TRBJ2-1, with D perhaps matching TRBD2 (6 bases). The CDR3 is made up of 13 amino acids. The ends were cut back, 3 bases at V and 10 bases at J, with 16 bases in the middle. Germline-derived CDR1 and CDR2 are DFQATT and SNEGSKA (reference sequence). The DNA of the CDR3 is TGCAGTGCTAGGGGGGGTGGTTCCTACGAGCAGTTCTTC. Its translation: CSARGGGSYEQFF.

This clonotype was seen only a few times. The chain links TRBV18 to TRBJ2-4, with 7 bases lining up with TRBD1. Germline assignment: CDR1 KGHSH and CDR2 LQKENI. The V gene end was trimmed by 6 bases and the J gene end by 1 base; junction bases not matched to a gene: 6. This CDR3 is built from 15 residues. The CDR3 DNA is TGTGCCAGCTCGATCGGGACAGCGGCCAAAAACATTCAGTACTTC. Protein product: CASSIGTAAKNIQYF.

This clonotype was detected ten times or more. This rearrangement joins TRBV27 to TRBJ2-7; 7 bases match TRBD1. V was clipped by 6 bases and J by 6 bases; unmatched bases: 11. CDR1 is MNHEY, CDR2 SMNVEV, per germline (reference sequence). There are 14 residues in the CDR3. The CDR3 DNA reads TGTGCCAGCAGCGAACCTGGGACAGTGGGCGAGCAGTACTTC. The encoded protein is CASSEPGTVGEQYF.

The chain has TRBV4-1 and TRBJ2-7; 7 nucleotides match TRBD2. Germline V gene sequence: CDR1 MGHRA, CDR2 YSYEKL. The CDR3 is made up of 14 amino acids. V was clipped by 0 bases and J by 5 bases; unmatched bases: 4. Here the CDR3 reads CASSQDLGLDEQYF. The CDR3 bases are TGCGCCAGCAGCCAAGATCTAGGACTAGACGAGCAGTACTTC.

The chain carries TRBV3-1 and TRBJ1-5, with D unresolved. There are 15 residues in the CDR3. Germline CDR1 and CDR2: LGHDT and YNNKEL (reference sequence). The V gene lost 1 base and the J gene lost 4 bases, with 11 bases spanning the gap. CDR3 in DNA: TGTGCCAGCAGCCAAGGAGGTCCCCCTAATCAGCCCCAGCATTTT. Protein product: CASSQGGPPNQPQHF.

The chain has TRBV3-1 and TRBJ2-7; 7 bases match TRBD1. This CDR3 is built from 15 residues. V lost 3 bases, J lost 0 bases, and 5 bases stayed unmatched. Germline values: CDR1 LGHDT, CDR2 YNNKEL (reference sequence). CDR3 protein: CASSHATGNSYEQYF. In nucleotides, the CDR3 is TGTGCCAGCAGCCACGCGACAGGGAACTCCTACGAGCAGTACTTC.

In this sample, this clonotype turned up many times. This chain uses TRBV11-2 with TRBJ2-1; 11 nucleotides match TRBD2. Germline trimming cut 4 bases from V and 6 bases from J; bases unmatched to any gene: 14. CDR1 and CDR2 from the germline V gene are SGHAT and FQNNGV. This CDR3 comprises 18 residues. CDR3 protein: CASSSQIPGLADFNEQFF. The CDR3 coding sequence is TGTGCCAGCAGCTCTCAAATTCCGGGACTAGCGGACTTCAATGAGCAGTTCTTC.

As regards this clonotype: This may be a read error: a much more frequent sequence differs by one nucleotide. The chain couples TRBV27 to TRBJ1-1; D gene uncertain. Germline CDR1 reads MNHEY; CDR2 reads SMNVEV (reference sequence). V was cut by 10 bases and J by 4 bases, with 19 bases left in between. The CDR3 is made up of 14 amino acids. This CDR3 reads CATRKNTDPTEAFF. DNA of the CDR3: TGTGCCACCCGAAAAAATACAGATCCCACTGAAGCTTTCTTT.

This clonotype was seen many times. DNA for the CDR3: TGTGCCAGCAGCCCCGGGACAGCCCCTTATAATTCACCCCTCCACTTT. It specifies CASSPGTAPYNSPLHF. The genes are TRBV12-3 or TRBV12-4 and TRBJ1-6; 7 nucleotides agree with TRBD1. The CDR3 runs to 16 residues. V gave up 6 bases and J gave up 4 bases; unmatched junction bases: 9.